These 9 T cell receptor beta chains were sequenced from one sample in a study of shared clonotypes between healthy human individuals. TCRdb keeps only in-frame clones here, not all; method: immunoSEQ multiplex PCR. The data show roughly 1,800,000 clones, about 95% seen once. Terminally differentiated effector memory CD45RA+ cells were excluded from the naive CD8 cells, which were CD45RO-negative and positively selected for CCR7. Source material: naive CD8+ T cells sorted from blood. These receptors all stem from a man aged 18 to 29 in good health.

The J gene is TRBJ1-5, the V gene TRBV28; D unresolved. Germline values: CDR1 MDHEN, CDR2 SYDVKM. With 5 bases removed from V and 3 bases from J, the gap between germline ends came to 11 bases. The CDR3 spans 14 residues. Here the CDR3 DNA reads TGTGCCAGCAGTCCACCCGAAGACAATCAGCCCCAGCATTTT. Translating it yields CASSPPEDNQPQHF.

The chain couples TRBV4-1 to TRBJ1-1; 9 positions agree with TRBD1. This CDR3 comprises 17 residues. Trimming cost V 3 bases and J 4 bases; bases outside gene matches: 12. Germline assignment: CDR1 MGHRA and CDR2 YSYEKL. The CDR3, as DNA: TGCGCCAGCAGCCACCCGGGACAGGGACCGGTTCGCACTGAAGCTTTCTTT. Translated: CASSHPGQGPVRTEAFF.

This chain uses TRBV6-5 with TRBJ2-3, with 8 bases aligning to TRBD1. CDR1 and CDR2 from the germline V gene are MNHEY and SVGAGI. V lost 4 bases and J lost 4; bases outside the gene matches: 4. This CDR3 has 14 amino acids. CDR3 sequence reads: CASSSGGEADTQYF. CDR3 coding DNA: TGTGCCAGCAGTTCAGGGGGCGAGGCAGATACGCAGTATTTT.

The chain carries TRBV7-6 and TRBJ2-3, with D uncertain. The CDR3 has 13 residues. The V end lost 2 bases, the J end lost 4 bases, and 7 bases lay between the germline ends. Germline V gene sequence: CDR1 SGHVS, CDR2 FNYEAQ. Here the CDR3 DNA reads TGTGCCAGCAGCTTACTTGGGGCAGATACGCAGTATTTT. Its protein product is CASSLLGADTQYF. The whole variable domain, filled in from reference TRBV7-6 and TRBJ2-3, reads GAGVSQSPRYKVTKRGQDVALRCDPISGHVSLYWYRQALGQGPEFLTYFNYEAQQDKSGLPNDRFSAERPEGSISTLTIQRTEQRDSAMYRCASSLLGADTQYFGPGTRLTVL.

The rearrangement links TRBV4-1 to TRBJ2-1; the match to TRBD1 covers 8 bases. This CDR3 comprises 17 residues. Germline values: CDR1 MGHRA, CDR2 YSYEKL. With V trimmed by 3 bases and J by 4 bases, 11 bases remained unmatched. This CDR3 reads CASSQDVQGELYNEQFF. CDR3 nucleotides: TGCGCCAGCAGCCAGGATGTACAGGGGGAGTTATACAATGAGCAGTTCTTC.

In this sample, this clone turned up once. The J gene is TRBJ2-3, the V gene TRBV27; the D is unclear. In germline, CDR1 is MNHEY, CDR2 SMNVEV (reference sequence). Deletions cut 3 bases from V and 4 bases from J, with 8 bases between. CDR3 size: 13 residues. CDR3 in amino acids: CASSFAGPDTQYF. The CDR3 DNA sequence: TGTGCCAGCAGTTTCGCTGGTCCAGATACGCAGTATTTT.

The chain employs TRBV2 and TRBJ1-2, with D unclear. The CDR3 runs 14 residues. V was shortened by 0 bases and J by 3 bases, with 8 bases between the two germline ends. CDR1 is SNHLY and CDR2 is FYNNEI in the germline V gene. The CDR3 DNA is TGTGCCAGCAGTGAAGCGGGAACCTACTATGGCTACACCTTC. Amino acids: CASSEAGTYYGYTF.

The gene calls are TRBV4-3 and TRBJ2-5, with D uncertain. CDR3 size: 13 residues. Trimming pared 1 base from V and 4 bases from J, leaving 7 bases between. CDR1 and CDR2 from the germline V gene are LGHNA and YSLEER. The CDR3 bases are TGCGCCAGCAGCCAAGCACGGGCAGAGACCCAGTACTTC. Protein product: CASSQARAETQYF.

The CDR3 here is CASSYRDGITGELFF. The CDR3 nucleotides are TGTGCCAGTAGCTACCGGGACGGAATCACCGGGGAGCTGTTTTTT. The chain has TRBV19 and TRBJ2-2, with D perhaps given as TRBD1 or TRBD2 (5 bases each). This CDR3 spans 15 amino acids. V was clipped by 6 bases and J by 4 bases, with 15 bases between them. Per germline, CDR1 LNHDA and CDR2 SQIVND (reference sequence).